A single T cell receptor (beta chain) is shown here with its context. Based on CD45RO/CCR7/CD25/CD127/CD95/CD27, CD4+ regulatory, stem cell-like memory, naive and central memory cells were sorted. The length of the CDR3 is 13 residues. Trimming left V 5 bases short and J 3 bases short, with 8 bases between. Germline CDR1 KGHSH, CDR2 LQKENI. The entirety of the isolated RNA underwent reverse transcription, so expressed TCRB transcripts were sequenced. Sequencing used immunoSEQ multiplex PCR; TCRdb keeps in-frame clones, though not all of them. This sample has 220,000 or so clones; 68% occur once, and the top ten carry almost 0.055%. This entry is derived from a study of beta chain features in type 1 diabetes. Study context: Sorted cell examination encompassed 85 million to 140 million cells across all samples.

Source material: naive CD4+ T cells from blood. The source is a man aged 30 to 39 in good health. This chain links TRBV18 with TRBJ1-5; D is unclear. The CDR3 loop is CASSGEINQPQHF. The CDR3 DNA sequence: TGTGCCAGCTCAGGGGAGATCAATCAGCCCCAGCATTTT.